These 29 T cell receptor beta chains share one sample of origin, sequenced in a study of shared clonotypes between healthy human individuals. Repertoires were generated with immunoSEQ multiplex PCR, while TCRdb's copy carries only in-frame clones and drops some. Here the sample spans about 79,000 clones, about 63% being singletons. Sequences were obtained from memory CD8+ T cells sorted from blood. As for subset: CD45RO+ cells pooled with CCR7-negative TemRA cells. These receptor sequences come from a man under 40 in good health.

CDR3 loop: CASSLLPGQPQHF. DNA for the CDR3: TGTGCCAGCAGTTTACTTCCAGGACAGCCCCAGCATTTT. J is TRBJ1-5 and V is TRBV28; D is undetermined. CDR1 is MDHEN and CDR2 is SYDVKM in the germline V gene. The CDR3 loop spans 13 amino acids. V lost 2 bases and J 7 bases, leaving 9 bases between the germline ends.

This sequence joins TRBV11-2 and TRBJ1-1, with a possible D match to TRBD1 (5 bases). The CDR3 contains 13 residues. V lost 6 bases, J lost 11 bases, and 19 bases lay in between. Germline lookup yields CDR1 SGHAT and CDR2 FQNNGV. The CDR3 region is CASRSAGGVDAFF. In nucleotides, the CDR3 is TGTGCCAGCAGGTCAGCCGGGGGTGTCGACGCTTTCTTT.

Ten or more counts support this clone. This chain joins TRBV28 and TRBJ2-1, with D perhaps TRBD2 (5 bases). The CDR3 is 13 residues long. Trimming shortened V by 4 bases and J by 9 bases, and 13 bases separated the two germline ends. Germline assignment: CDR1 MDHEN and CDR2 SYDVKM. The CDR3 loop is CASSYSSRGEQFF. CDR3 nucleotide sequence: TGTGCCAGCAGTTATTCAAGTCGGGGTGAGCAGTTCTTC.

The table lists this clone with a few counts. The chain combines TRBV19 with TRBJ1-2; weak D call: TRBD1 (5 bases). Deletions cut 5 bases from V and 8 bases from J, with 12 bases between. Germline-derived CDR1 and CDR2 are LNHDA and SQIVND (reference sequence). This CDR3 has 12 amino acids. CDR3 sequence reads: CASSLAGIGYTF. The CDR3 DNA is TGTGCCAGTAGTTTGGCAGGGATCGGCTACACCTTC.

This chain connects TRBV5-4 to TRBJ2-5; tentatively, D is TRBD2 (7 bases). Trimming removed 2 bases at V and 1 base at J, with 12 bases between. This CDR3 has 15 amino acids. Germline loops: CDR1 SGHNT, CDR2 YYREEE (reference sequence). The CDR3 protein is CASSFQGGGQETQYF. Written as DNA, the CDR3 is TGTGCCAGCAGCTTTCAGGGAGGGGGCCAAGAGACCCAGTACTTC.

This clone was detected once. The chain recombines TRBV9 with TRBJ2-7; TRBD1 matches 7 bases. The trim removed 3 bases at V and 6 bases at J, leaving 15 bases unmatched. The CDR3 runs 16 residues. CDR1 SGDLS and CDR2 YYNGEE come from the germline V gene. CDR3 region: CASSAIGQARRREQYF. As DNA, the CDR3 is TGTGCCAGCAGCGCCATCGGACAGGCTCGAAGGCGCGAGCAGTACTTC. The full variable domain, with the rest looked up from reference TRBV9 and TRBJ2-7, is DSGVTQTPKHLITATGQRVTLRCSPRSGDLSVYWYQQSLDQGLQFLIQYYNGEERAKGNILERFSAQQFPDLHSELNLSSLELGDSALYFCASSAIGQARRREQYFGPGTRLTVT.

Ten or more counts support this clone. The CDR3 region has the DNA TGCAGCGTTTGGGATCTTTACGAGCAGTACTTC. Translated, it gives CSVWDLYEQYF. This chain connects TRBV29-1 to TRBJ2-7, with D unclear. CDR3 size: 11 residues. Germline assignment: CDR1 SQVTM and CDR2 ANQGSEA. The V end was cut by 5 bases, the J end by 4 bases, with 9 bases between.

This chain joins TRBV7-7 and TRBJ2-1, with TRBD1 matching over 10 bases. The J segment lost 6 bases and the V segment lost 4 bases, leaving 6 bases of the junction unmatched. Germline lookup yields CDR1 SSHAT and CDR2 FNYEAQ (reference sequence). The CDR3 contains 15 residues. CDR3 DNA sequence: TGTGCCAGCAGCTCTGCCGGGACAGGGGCCAATGAGCAGTTCTTC. Translating gives CASSSAGTGANEQFF.

The rearrangement links TRBV6-1 to TRBJ2-2; no definite D call. The germline V and J ends were trimmed by 3 bases and 1 base, with 9 bases remaining between them. This CDR3 is 15 amino acids long. Germline V lookup: CDR1 MNHNS, CDR2 SASEGT. The CDR3 nucleotides are TGTGCCAGCAGTGACGGAACTAAGAACACCGGGGAGCTGTTTTTT. It translates to CASSDGTKNTGELFF.

This clone is judged medium-sized. The chain recombines TRBV5-1 with TRBJ1-2; TRBD1 might be the D (6 bases). The CDR3 covers 15 residues. Germline loops: CDR1 SGHRS, CDR2 YFSETQ. V was trimmed by 0 bases and J by 5 bases, leaving 14 bases between them. The CDR3 spells CASSLAMGAVYGYTF. The CDR3 nucleotides read TGCGCCAGCAGCTTGGCCATGGGGGCGGTGTATGGCTACACCTTC.

This clone was seen a few times. V and J are TRBV7-6 and TRBJ2-5; 10 positions match TRBD2. The CDR3 runs to 17 residues. Germline assignment: CDR1 SGHVS and CDR2 FNYEAQ. Trimming at V came to 1 base and at J to 5 bases, leaving 10 bases not matched to a gene. Here the CDR3 reads CASSLGTTSGIGETQYF. The CDR3 DNA follows: TGTGCCAGCAGCTTAGGCACCACTAGCGGGATAGGTGAGACCCAGTACTTC.

This chain joins TRBV7-9 and TRBJ2-7; weak D call: TRBD1 (6 bases). Trimming stripped 5 bases from V and 4 bases from J, with 24 bases between. The germline CDR1 and CDR2 sequences are SEHNR and FQNEAQ (reference sequence). The CDR3 covers 17 residues. CDR3 DNA sequence: TGTGCCAGCAGCGTTCACCTGGGGGCACGGAGGTGGTACGAGCAGTACTTC. Translated, it gives CASSVHLGARRWYEQYF. The full variable domain, in which reference TRBV7-9 and TRBJ2-7 provide the parts outside the CDR3, is DTGVSQNPRHKITKRGQNVTFRCDPISEHNRLYWYRQTLGQGPEFLTYFQNEAQLEKSRLLSDRFSAERPKGSFSTLEIQRTEQGDSAMYLCASSVHLGARRWYEQYFGPGTRLTVT.

This clone has ten or more counts. The rearrangement joins TRBV6-1 to TRBJ2-3; 12 positions match TRBD1. CDR1 and CDR2 (germline): MNHNS, SASEGT. The CDR3 contains 15 residues. V shed 6 bases, J shed 4 bases, and the junction held 5 bases outside the gene matches. CDR3 sequence (DNA): TGTGCCAGCAGCCCCGGGACAGGGGGCCCAGATACGCAGTATTTT. Its translation: CASSPGTGGPDTQYF.

As regards this clone: Possible read error: a much larger clone is one base away. The chain links TRBV27 to TRBJ2-1; D gene uncertain. Trimming removed 5 bases at V and 0 bases at J, with 14 bases between. The germline CDR1 and CDR2 sequences are MNHEY and SMNVEV (reference sequence). The CDR3 extends over 16 amino acids. Written as DNA, the CDR3 is TGTGCCAGCAGTCTCCCGGCAGGCAGCTCCTACAATGAGCAGTTCTTC. Translated: CASSLPAGSSYNEQFF.

A few counts support this clone. The V and J genes are TRBV11-2 and TRBJ1-5, with D uncertain. CDR1 and CDR2 from the germline V gene are SGHAT and FQNNGV. The length of the CDR3 is 15 residues. The V and J ends lost 4 bases and 3 bases respectively, with 13 bases between them. The CDR3 here is CASSSDSSSNQPQHF. The CDR3 DNA reads as TGTGCCAGCAGCTCAGATTCCAGCTCCAATCAGCCCCAGCATTTT.

This chain joins TRBV28 and TRBJ2-7, with D tentatively TRBD2 (5 bases). Looked up from germline, CDR1 is MDHEN and CDR2 is SYDVKM. CDR3 size: 11 residues. Trimming removed 5 bases from V and 4 bases from J, with 6 bases in between. CDR3 DNA: TGTGCCAGCAGTCCGGGATACGAGCAGTACTTC. This codes for CASSPGYEQYF. Full variable domain (rest looked up from reference TRBV28 and TRBJ2-7): DVKVTQSSRYLVKRTGEKVFLECVQDMDHENMFWYRQDPGLGLRLIYFSYDVKMKEKGDIPEGYSVSREKKERFSLILESASTNQTSMYLCASSPGYEQYFGPGTRLTVT.

This clone has ten or more counts. The genes are TRBV27 and TRBJ1-5; D is undetermined. CDR1 is MNHEY, CDR2 SMNVEV, per germline (reference sequence). This CDR3 is 14 amino acids long. Trimming took off 4 bases at V and 7 bases at J, with 14 bases between the two ends. The CDR3 spells CASSSSVRAQPQHF. In DNA, the CDR3 is TGTGCCAGCAGTTCGTCGGTCCGAGCCCAGCCCCAGCATTTT.

The V gene is TRBV29-1, the J gene TRBJ1-2; possible D gene TRBD1, 5 bases. Germline V gene lookup returns CDR1 SQVTM and CDR2 ANQGSEA. Trimming took off 5 bases at V and 2 bases at J, with 6 bases between the two ends. This CDR3 comprises 11 residues. The CDR3, as DNA: TGCAGCGTTAGGGGAAACTATGGCTACACCTTC. Translation gives CSVRGNYGYTF.

This chain joins TRBV6-1 and TRBJ2-2; D is ambiguous. Germline CDR1 and CDR2: MNHNS and SASEGT. The CDR3 covers 12 residues. The V end lost 5 bases, the J end lost 2 bases, and 3 bases lay between the germline ends. The CDR3 loop reads CASSFNTGELFF. In DNA, the CDR3 is TGTGCCAGCAGTTTCAACACCGGGGAGCTGTTTTTT.

The V call is TRBV9, the J call TRBJ2-7; no clear D. The V gene's germline CDR1 is SGDLS and CDR2 YYNGEE. Trimming took off 4 bases at V and 6 bases at J, with 26 bases between the two ends. CDR3 size: 17 residues. In nucleotides, the CDR3 is TGTGCCAGCAGCCCATATTCGAAATCTGACGGGCTGGTCGAGCAGTACTTC. Translating it yields CASSPYSKSDGLVEQYF.

V and J are TRBV11-3 and TRBJ2-2; D gene unclear. There are 15 residues in the CDR3. Trimming removed 9 bases at V and 2 bases at J, with 16 bases between. The V gene's germline CDR1 is SGHNT and CDR2 YENEEA. CDR3 in DNA: TGTGCCAGAACTGTTGGGCTAGTAAACACCGGGGAGCTGTTTTTT. Amino acid sequence: CARTVGLVNTGELFF.

This clone appeared a few times. The chain carries TRBV28 and TRBJ1-2; D is possibly TRBD1 (5 bases). CDR3 length: 13 residues. V was shortened by 8 bases and J by 1 base, with 11 bases between the two germline ends. Germline CDR1 and CDR2: MDHEN and SYDVKM. CDR3: CASAGQYNYGYTF. The CDR3 bases are TGTGCCAGCGCGGGGCAGTATAACTATGGCTACACCTTC.

This chain connects TRBV14 to TRBJ2-1; TRBD2 might be the D (5 bases). Trimming removed 2 bases from V and 4 bases from J, with 15 bases in between. Germline CDR1 and CDR2: SGHDN and FVKESK. This CDR3 has 16 residues. CDR3 amino acids: CASSQRFGVTYNEQFF. CDR3 bases: TGTGCCAGCAGCCAACGGTTCGGGGTTACGTACAATGAGCAGTTCTTC.

This chain joins TRBV2 and TRBJ2-7; 9 nucleotides align to TRBD2. The V gene end was trimmed by 6 bases and the J gene end by 3 bases; junction bases not matched to a gene: 9. Germline V gives CDR1 SNHLY, CDR2 FYNNEI. The CDR3 covers 15 residues. For the CDR3, the DNA is TGTGCCAGCAGGGAGTTTAGCGGGAGCAACTACGAGCAGTACTTC. Amino acids: CASREFSGSNYEQYF.

The DNA for the CDR3 is TGTGCCAGCAGCCGAATACCGACAGACGAGCAGTACTTC. Its translation is CASSRIPTDEQYF. The chain recombines TRBV5-4 with TRBJ2-7; maybe TRBD1 (5 bases). Germline CDR1 SGHNT, CDR2 YYREEE (reference sequence). V lost 4 bases, J lost 5 bases, and 13 bases lay in between. The CDR3 sequence is 13 residues long.

CDR3 in amino acids: CASSLVQGGSYEQYF. DNA for the CDR3: TGTGCCAGCAGCTTAGTTCAGGGGGGCTCCTACGAGCAGTACTTC. This chain joins TRBV11-2 and TRBJ2-7; D is perhaps TRBD1 (7 bases). Per germline, CDR1 SGHAT and CDR2 FQNNGV. Trimming left V 1 base short and J 0 bases short, with 10 bases between. CDR3 size: 15 residues. Complete variable domain (other parts from reference TRBV11-2 and TRBJ2-7): EAGVAQSPRYKIIEKRQSVAFWCNPISGHATLYWYQQILGQGPKLLIQFQNNGVVDDSQLPKDRFSAERLKGVDSTLKIQPAKLEDSAVYLCASSLVQGGSYEQYFGPGTRLTVT.

J is TRBJ2-6 and V is TRBV6-4; D is perhaps TRBD1 (6 bases). Per germline, CDR1 MRHNA and CDR2 SNTAGT. Trimming took off 2 bases at V and 4 bases at J, with 15 bases between the two ends. The CDR3 is made up of 17 amino acids. This CDR3 reads CASSDGKAGEGANVLTF. The CDR3 DNA follows: TGTGCCAGCAGTGACGGAAAGGCAGGGGAAGGGGCCAACGTCCTGACTTTC.

The gene calls are TRBV7-3 and TRBJ2-5; 9 bases fit TRBD1. The V gene end was trimmed by 2 bases and the J gene end by 1 base; junction bases not matched to a gene: 5. Looked up from germline, CDR1 is SGHTA and CDR2 is FQGTGA. This CDR3 has 16 residues. As DNA, the CDR3 is TGTGCCAGCAGCTTAGACAGGGGGAGAATCCAAGAGACCCAGTACTTC. The encoded protein is CASSLDRGRIQETQYF.

In DNA, the CDR3 is TGTGCCAGCAGCTTGGACAGGGGGCAGGAGACCCAGTACTTC. This gives the protein CASSLDRGQETQYF. The rearrangement uses TRBV11-2 and TRBJ2-5, with 11 bases aligning to TRBD1. Germline V gene sequence: CDR1 SGHAT, CDR2 FQNNGV. CDR3 size: 14 residues. V dropped 3 bases and J dropped 5; count of bases not matched to a gene: 2.